Shown below are 20 T cell receptor beta chains from a single sample sequenced in a study of T cells in Graves' hyperthyroidism and ophthalmopathy (dated by TCRdb to the late 2010s). Library method: multiplex PCR. The sequencing machine was an Illumina HiSeq 2000. The TCR beta CDR3 regions were amplified from RNA transcripts. A first-round RT-PCR of the TCR CDR3 used the HTBI primer set with the Qiagen OneStep RT-PCR kit. TCRdb reworked the public reads: Q25 trimming with fastp, MiXCR clone assembly, productive beta chains retained. All rows with the same CDR3 protein become a single entry with the most common DNA and genes. The sample table contains over 650,000 distinct CDR3 sequences; only one count was recorded for about 17% of them. Of the sample, 8.4% falls within the top ten clones. The source material was blood. The receptors derive from a man aged 18 to 30 with Graves' hyperthyroidism.

The V and J genes are TRBV4-1 and TRBJ2-7; a possible D gene is TRBD1 (6 bases). The CDR3 has 13 amino acids. V was shortened by 8 bases and J by 3 bases, with 14 bases between the two germline ends. Germline CDR1 reads MGHRA; CDR2 reads YSYEKL. Here the CDR3 DNA reads TGCGCCAGCGCCTGGGACAACAGCTACGAGCAGTACTTC. Protein product: CASAWDNSYEQYF.

This chain joins TRBV12-3 or TRBV12-4 and TRBJ2-3, with 9 positions matching TRBD2. V shed 4 bases and J 2 bases; nucleotides not matched to a gene: 7. This CDR3 region has 16 residues. The CDR3 loop reads CASSSGLARLTDTQYF. In DNA form, the CDR3 reads TGTGCCAGCAGTTCAGGACTAGCGAGACTCACAGATACGCAGTATTTT.

This clonotype was seen many times. This chain uses TRBV3-1 with TRBJ2-7; TRBD2 aligns across 8 bases. Germline V gene data show CDR1 as LGHDT and CDR2 as YNNKEL (reference sequence). The CDR3 has 15 residues. Losses at the gene ends were 1 base for V and 0 bases for J; bases not matched to a gene: 2. DNA of the CDR3: TGTGCCAGCAGCCAAGGACTAGCGATCTCCTACGAGCAGTACTTC. As protein: CASSQGLAISYEQYF.

Many counts were recorded for this clonotype. The V and J genes are TRBV2 and TRBJ1-5; D unresolved. Germline V gives CDR1 SNHLY, CDR2 FYNNEI. This CDR3 is built from 13 residues. Between the trimmed V and J ends, which lost 10 bases and 0 bases, there was a span of 10 bases. The CDR3 loop is CATQDYSNQPQHF. The CDR3 region has the DNA TGTGCCACCCAAGACTATAGCAATCAGCCCCAGCATTTT.

This clonotype was counted a few times. The chain joins TRBV24-1 to TRBJ2-3; D gene uncertain. The CDR3 consists of 13 residues. Germline CDR1 KGHDR, CDR2 SFDVKD. The ends were cut back, 4 bases at V and 2 bases at J, with 6 bases in the middle. DNA for the CDR3: TGTGCCACCAGTGAAGACGTCACAGATACGCAGTATTTT. This encodes CATSEDVTDTQYF.

This clonotype was seen more than once but under ten times. This chain uses TRBV12-3 or TRBV12-4 with TRBJ2-4; perhaps TRBD1 as D (6 bases). Trimming removed 3 bases at V and 3 bases at J, with 15 bases between. This CDR3 is 16 amino acids long. The CDR3 loop reads CASSLGAGAVKNIQYF. The CDR3 nucleotides read TGTGCCAGCAGTTTGGGGGCAGGGGCTGTCAAAAACATTCAGTACTTC.

This clonotype was seen many times. This chain connects TRBV11-1 to TRBJ2-1; 15 bases align to TRBD2. CDR1 is SGHAT, CDR2 FQDESV, per germline (reference sequence). This CDR3 has 16 amino acids. J gave up 6 bases and V 4 bases, and 4 bases lay outside the gene matches. The CDR3 region is CASSYGLAGGRNEQFF. The CDR3 region has the DNA TGTGCCAGCAGCTACGGACTAGCGGGAGGGCGCAATGAGCAGTTCTTC.

The chain recombines TRBV20-1 with TRBJ2-3; D remains unclear. This CDR3 region has 15 residues. The V gene's germline CDR1 is DFQATT and CDR2 SNEGSKA (reference sequence). V was pared by 0 bases and J by 5 bases, with 15 bases between. This chain's CDR3 is CSARDNRGRRDTQYF. The CDR3 DNA sequence: TGCAGTGCTAGAGATAACAGAGGTCGCAGAGATACGCAGTATTTT.

The table lists this clonotype with a few counts. The V and J genes are TRBV4-2 and TRBJ1-1; D is perhaps TRBD1 (5 bases). Trimming left V 1 base short and J 0 bases short, with 15 bases between. The germline CDR1 and CDR2 sequences are LGHNA and YNFKEQ. This CDR3 comprises 17 residues. The CDR3 bases are TGTGCCAGCAGCCAAGTTTTGAGGGGACCCCTGAACACTGAAGCTTTCTTT. This translates into CASSQVLRGPLNTEAFF.

This clonotype was counted only a few times. The chain joins TRBV27 to TRBJ1-2; TRBD1 might be the D (5 bases). The CDR3 covers 14 residues. Per germline, CDR1 MNHEY and CDR2 SMNVEV (reference sequence). The V end lost 6 bases, the J end lost 4 bases, and 15 bases lay between the germline ends. The chain's CDR3 is CASSPGGESYGYTF. CDR3 sequence (DNA): TGTGCCAGCAGCCCCGGGGGGGAATCCTATGGCTACACCTTC.

The V gene is TRBV20-1, the J gene TRBJ2-1; TRBD2 matches at 9 bases. The V segment lost 3 bases and the J segment 4 bases; nucleotides outside the gene matches: 7. Germline V lookup: CDR1 DFQATT, CDR2 SNEGSKA (reference sequence). This CDR3 contains 15 residues. CDR3 protein: CSASSLAGGYNEQFF. The CDR3 region has the DNA TGCAGTGCTAGTTCTCTGGCGGGAGGGTACAATGAGCAGTTCTTC.

V usage is TRBV9 and J usage is TRBJ2-1; 7 nucleotides line up with TRBD2. The CDR3 contains 15 residues. With V trimmed by 3 bases and J by 10 bases, 13 bases remained unmatched. Per germline, CDR1 SGDLS and CDR2 YYNGEE. The CDR3 DNA reads as TGTGCCAGCAGCGCTCCCCGGGACTACGAAAGGGAGCAGTTCTTC. Protein product: CASSAPRDYEREQFF.

The rearrangement joins TRBV6-2 or TRBV6-3 to TRBJ2-5; 7 bases are shared with TRBD2. The J call is doubtful: the DNA matches TRBJ2-1 better. Germline V lookup: CDR1 MNHEY, CDR2 SVGEGT. This CDR3 has 14 amino acids. This chain's CDR3 is CASSYSNLAETQFF. In DNA form, the CDR3 reads TGTGCCAGCAGTTACTCGAATCTAGCGGAGACCCAGTTCTTC.

The table lists this clonotype with a few counts. The genes are TRBV6-2 or TRBV6-3 and TRBJ2-5; 9 bases line up with TRBD1. Trimming took 5 bases from V and 4 from J; bases not matched to a gene: 17. The CDR3 covers 18 residues. Germline V gene sequence: CDR1 MNHEY, CDR2 SVGEGT. CDR3 sequence reads: CASSPLPKQGARRETQYF. The CDR3 DNA sequence: TGTGCCAGCAGTCCCCTGCCGAAACAGGGGGCGCGTCGAGAGACCCAGTACTTC.

This clonotype was detected many times. V is TRBV3-1 and J is TRBJ1-1; D not certain. The germline V gene encodes CDR1 LGHDT and CDR2 YNNKEL (reference sequence). V was shortened by 4 bases and J by 0 bases, with 12 bases between the two germline ends. The CDR3 has 15 amino acids. CDR3 nucleotides: TGTGCCAGCAGCCTTCACAGCGGTGTGAACACTGAAGCTTTCTTT. Encoded protein: CASSLHSGVNTEAFF.

This clonotype was counted ten times or more. The rearrangement uses TRBV28 and TRBJ2-1, with TRBD2 matching 13 bases. V trimming: 10 bases; J trimming: 5 bases; junction bases outside the gene matches: 2. The germline CDR1 and CDR2 sequences are MDHEN and SYDVKM. This CDR3 has 13 residues. The CDR3 DNA reads as TGTGCCACTGGGACTAGCGGGAACAATGAGCAGTTCTTC. Encoded protein: CATGTSGNNEQFF.

V usage is TRBV27 and J usage is TRBJ2-3; the D gene could be TRBD1 or TRBD2 (5 bases each). From germline, CDR1 is MNHEY and CDR2 SMNVEV (reference sequence). Trimming took off 4 bases at V and 2 bases at J, with 13 bases between the two ends. The length of the CDR3 is 15 residues. The CDR3 DNA reads as TGTGCCAGCAGTTGGGGACCGGGGAACACAGATACGCAGTATTTT. As protein: CASSWGPGNTDTQYF.

This clonotype was seen a handful of times. The rearrangement joins TRBV6-1 to TRBJ2-2; a weak D match, TRBD2 (5 bases). The CDR3 loop spans 13 amino acids. From germline, CDR1 is MNHNS and CDR2 SASEGT. V lost 6 bases, J lost 5 bases, and 10 bases lay in between. The CDR3 loop is CASRSTRTGELFF. The CDR3 DNA is TGTGCCAGCAGATCAACTAGAACCGGGGAGCTGTTTTTT.

This clonotype showed up many times. The rearrangement links TRBV15 to TRBJ2-7; 13 positions agree with TRBD2. The CDR3 is 16 residues long. Per the germline V gene, CDR1 is LNHNV and CDR2 is YYDKDF (reference sequence). The trim removed 1 base at V and 2 bases at J, leaving 2 bases unmatched. The CDR3 spells CATSRVTSGRAYEQYF. CDR3 DNA sequence: TGTGCCACCAGCAGAGTAACTAGCGGGAGGGCCTACGAGCAGTACTTC.

The V call is TRBV6-2 or TRBV6-3, the J call TRBJ1-2, with D possibly matching TRBD1 (6 bases). Germline lookup yields CDR1 MNHEY and CDR2 SVGEGT. The CDR3 is 14 residues long. Trimming left V 4 bases short and J 8 bases short, with 17 bases between. The DNA for the CDR3 is TGTGCCAGCAGTTGGATTAACAGGGAACTCGGCTACACCTTC. Translated: CASSWINRELGYTF.